A selection of T cell receptor beta chains follows, all from one sample in a study of T cell clusters in autoimmune cytopenias. TCRdb reprocessed the multiplex PCR reads and keeps a single row for each CDR3 protein, giving no DNA. Seen in this sample are about 4,900 distinct CDR3 sequences; the ten most common clones hold 45% to 55%. In addition, the sample was reused for a study of T cell repertoires in aging, cancer and after chemotherapy.

Sequencing input: peripheral blood. The receptor source for this set is a human donor with chronic lymphocytic leukemia. The donor label of this sample is uncertain. CDR3s include the opening cysteine and the closing phenylalanine or tryptophan. Where a row states a size, it is once, few, many or the class of an expanded clone; other rows omit it.

clone_size j_call v_call cdr3_aa
. TRBJ2-7 TRBV6-1 CASSEAKWEQYF
. TRBJ1-5 TRBV28 CASSPAGDQPQHF
. TRBJ1-2 TRBV27 CASSLSGSGRAWKGYTF
. TRBJ1-2 TRBV5-1 CASSLLLDYGYTF
medium-sized TRBJ2-6 TRBV6-1 CASSEPLDRGLGANVLTF
. TRBJ2-1 TRBV6-5 CASLTSDYNEQFF
. TRBJ2-3 TRBV12-3/TRBV12-4 CASSFDGSGVADTQYF
medium-sized TRBJ2-1 TRBV6-6 CASSYNSGGYNEQFF
. TRBJ2-3 TRBV7-2 CASSLAQGPDTQYF
. TRBJ2-1 TRBV18 CASSPRTSGDSYNEQFF
. TRBJ2-6 TRBV6-6 CASIPGQGNPGANVLTF
medium-sized TRBJ2-7 TRBV11-3 CASSPLAGETYEQYF
. TRBJ1-4 TRBV5-1 CASGRGEANEKLFF
. TRBJ2-1 TRBV5-1 CASSLFGRGEGMGEYNEQFF
medium-sized TRBJ1-3 TRBV10-3 CAISEGVQAGNTIYF
medium-sized TRBJ2-5 TRBV6-1 CASSEVEAQYF
. TRBJ1-2 TRBV19 CASKGQGKNGYTF
. TRBJ2-7 TRBV10-3 CAISDDLGLAGFGQYF
. TRBJ2-1 TRBV7-6 CASSPTSGGSNNEQFF
. TRBJ1-5 TRBV6-6 CASSYPGQGSNQPQHF
. TRBJ2-5 TRBV5-6 CASSLTSGAVGETQYF
. TRBJ1-1 TRBV19 CASSIPGTGVLAEAFF
. TRBJ1-2 TRBV27 CATGQASYGYTF
. TRBJ2-1 TRBV15 CATSRDWGRGTYNEQFF
. TRBJ1-2 TRBV6-6 CASSFAPKQGSGYTF
. TRBJ1-6 TRBV27 CASSLRQGRPHSLHF
. TRBJ1-5 TRBV6-5 CASRGVQPQHF
medium-sized TRBJ2-3 TRBV6-1 CASSGSGGADTQYF
. TRBJ2-1 TRBV20-1 CSARGAQGPNEQFF
. TRBJ1-2 TRBV12-3/TRBV12-4 CASSSQGGYGYTF
. TRBJ1-5 TRBV4-3 CASSGPSNQPQHF
medium-sized TRBJ2-7 TRBV6-5 CASRRGTVSYEQYF
medium-sized TRBJ1-2 TRBV29-1 CSVITGNYGYTF
medium-sized TRBJ1-2 TRBV12-3/TRBV12-4 CASSRGTAGGNYGYTF
medium-sized TRBJ2-2 TRBV27 CASSSQRNTGELFF
medium-sized TRBJ1-3 TRBV5-5 CASSLAPGRDGNTIYF
medium-sized TRBJ2-1 TRBV18 CASSPSTQDQFF
. TRBJ1-3 TRBV11-3 CASSLVSQSSGNTIYF
. TRBJ2-3 TRBV24-1 CATSDTTVRDTQYF
. TRBJ1-2 TRBV4-3 CASSQDRDRWADGYTF
. TRBJ2-1 TRBV14 CASSQDWDRGNEQFF
medium-sized TRBJ1-2 TRBV29-1 CSVGAGLGGYTF